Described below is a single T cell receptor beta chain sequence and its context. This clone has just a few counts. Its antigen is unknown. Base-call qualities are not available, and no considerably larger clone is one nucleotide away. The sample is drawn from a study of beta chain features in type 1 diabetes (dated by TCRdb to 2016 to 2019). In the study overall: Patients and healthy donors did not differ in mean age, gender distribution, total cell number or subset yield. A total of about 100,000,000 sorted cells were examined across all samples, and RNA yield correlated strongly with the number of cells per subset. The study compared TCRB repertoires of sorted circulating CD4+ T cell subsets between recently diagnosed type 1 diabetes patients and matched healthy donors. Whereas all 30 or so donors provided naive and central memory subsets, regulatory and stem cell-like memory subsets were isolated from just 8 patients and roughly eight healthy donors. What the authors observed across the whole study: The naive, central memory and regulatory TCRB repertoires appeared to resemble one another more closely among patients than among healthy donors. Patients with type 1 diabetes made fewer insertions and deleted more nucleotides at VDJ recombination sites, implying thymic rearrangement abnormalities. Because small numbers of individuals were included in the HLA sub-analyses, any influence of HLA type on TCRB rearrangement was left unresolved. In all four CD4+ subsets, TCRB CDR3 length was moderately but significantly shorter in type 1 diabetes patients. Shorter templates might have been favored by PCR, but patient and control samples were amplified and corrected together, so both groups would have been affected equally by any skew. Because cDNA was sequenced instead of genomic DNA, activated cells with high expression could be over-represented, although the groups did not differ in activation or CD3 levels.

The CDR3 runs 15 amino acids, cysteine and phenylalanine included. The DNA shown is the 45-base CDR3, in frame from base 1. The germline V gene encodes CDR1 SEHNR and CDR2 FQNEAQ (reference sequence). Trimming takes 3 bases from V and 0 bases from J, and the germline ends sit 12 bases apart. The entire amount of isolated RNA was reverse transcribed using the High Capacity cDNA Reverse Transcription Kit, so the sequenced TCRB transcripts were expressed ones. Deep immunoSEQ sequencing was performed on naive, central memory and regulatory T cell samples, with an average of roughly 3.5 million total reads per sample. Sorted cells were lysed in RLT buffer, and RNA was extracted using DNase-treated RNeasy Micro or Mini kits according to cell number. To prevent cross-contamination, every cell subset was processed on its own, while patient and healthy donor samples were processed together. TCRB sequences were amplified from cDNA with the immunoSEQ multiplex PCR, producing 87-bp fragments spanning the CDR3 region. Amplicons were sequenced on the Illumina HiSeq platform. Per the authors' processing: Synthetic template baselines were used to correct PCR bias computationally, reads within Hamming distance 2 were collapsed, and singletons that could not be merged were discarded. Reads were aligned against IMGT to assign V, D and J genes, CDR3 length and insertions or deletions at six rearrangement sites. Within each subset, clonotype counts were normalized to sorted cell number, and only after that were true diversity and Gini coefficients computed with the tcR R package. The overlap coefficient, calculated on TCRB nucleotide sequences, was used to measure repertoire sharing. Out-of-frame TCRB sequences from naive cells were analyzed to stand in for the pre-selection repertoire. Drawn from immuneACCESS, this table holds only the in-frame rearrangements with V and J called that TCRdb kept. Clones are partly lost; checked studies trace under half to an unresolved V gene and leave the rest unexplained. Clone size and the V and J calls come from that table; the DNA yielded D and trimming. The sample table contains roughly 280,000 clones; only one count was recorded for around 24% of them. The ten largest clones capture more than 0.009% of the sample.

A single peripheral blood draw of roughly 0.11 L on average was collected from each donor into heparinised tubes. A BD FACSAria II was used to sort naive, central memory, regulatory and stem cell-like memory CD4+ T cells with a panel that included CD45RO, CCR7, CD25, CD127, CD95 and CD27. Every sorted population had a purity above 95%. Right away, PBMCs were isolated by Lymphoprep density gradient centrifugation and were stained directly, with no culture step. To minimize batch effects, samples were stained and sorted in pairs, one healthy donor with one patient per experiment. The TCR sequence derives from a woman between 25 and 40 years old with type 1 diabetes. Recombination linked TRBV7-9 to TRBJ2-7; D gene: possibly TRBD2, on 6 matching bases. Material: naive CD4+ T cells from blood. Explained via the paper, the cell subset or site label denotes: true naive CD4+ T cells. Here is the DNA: TGTGCCAGCAGCTTGTACGGCGGGATCTCCTACGAGCAGTACTTC. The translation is CASSLYGGISYEQYF.